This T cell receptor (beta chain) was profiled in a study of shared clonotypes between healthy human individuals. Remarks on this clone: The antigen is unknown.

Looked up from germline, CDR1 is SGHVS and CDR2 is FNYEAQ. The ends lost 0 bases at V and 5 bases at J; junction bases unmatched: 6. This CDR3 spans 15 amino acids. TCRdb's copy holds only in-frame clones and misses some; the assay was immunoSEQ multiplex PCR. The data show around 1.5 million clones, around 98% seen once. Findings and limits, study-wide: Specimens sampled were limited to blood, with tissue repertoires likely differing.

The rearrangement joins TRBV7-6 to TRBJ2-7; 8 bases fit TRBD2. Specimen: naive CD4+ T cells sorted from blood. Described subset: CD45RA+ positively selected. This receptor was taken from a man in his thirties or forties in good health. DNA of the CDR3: TGTGCCAGCAGCTTAGCTGGACTAGCAGGTCACGAGCAGTACTTC. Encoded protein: CASSLAGLAGHEQYF.